These 28 T cell receptor beta chains came from one sample sequenced in a study of control samples from healthy donors and cancer patients. Sequencing used immunoSEQ multiplex PCR; TCRdb keeps in-frame clones, though not all of them. The table shows around 230,000 clones, with roughly 94% occurring only once. The sequencing input was blood. The receptors here all came from a man in his fifties in good health.

This chain uses TRBV28 with TRBJ2-3, with 9 bases fitting TRBD2. There are 15 residues in the CDR3. Trimming removed 7 bases from V and 6 bases from J; junction bases left unmatched: 11. Germline CDR1 and CDR2: MDHEN and SYDVKM. The chain's CDR3 is CASTGLAPPGDTQYF. CDR3 in DNA: TGTGCCAGCACCGGACTAGCGCCGCCTGGGGATACGCAGTATTTT.

The chain joins TRBV29-1 to TRBJ1-3; 7 positions agree with TRBD1. After removal of 4 bases from V and 2 bases from J, the junction contained 8 bases not matched to a gene. Germline V gene sequence: CDR1 SQVTM, CDR2 ANQGSEA. The CDR3 spans 15 residues. CDR3 DNA sequence: TGCAGCGTTGCCCCGACAGGGAATCCTGGAAACACCATATATTTT. It translates to CSVAPTGNPGNTIYF.

The V and J genes are TRBV30 and TRBJ1-5, with D possibly being TRBD1 (5 bases). V lost 0 bases and J lost 0, with 12 bases in between. The CDR3 sequence is 16 residues long. From germline, CDR1 is GTSNPN and CDR2 SVGIG (reference sequence). DNA for the CDR3: TGTGCCTGGAGTGTAGACAGTGCCTTTAGCAATCAGCCCCAGCATTTT. Protein product: CAWSVDSAFSNQPQHF.

The V gene is TRBV27, the J gene TRBJ2-3; 8 nucleotides align to TRBD1. The CDR3 contains 15 residues. Germline V lookup: CDR1 MNHEY, CDR2 SMNVEV (reference sequence). The ends lost 7 bases at V and 1 base at J; junction bases unmatched: 7. The CDR3 loop is CASTPETGGTDTQYF. As DNA, the CDR3 is TGTGCCAGCACCCCAGAGACAGGGGGCACAGATACGCAGTATTTT.

The chain joins TRBV28 to TRBJ1-5; no firm D call. V shed 7 bases and J shed 2 bases, with 12 bases lying between them. Germline values: CDR1 MDHEN, CDR2 SYDVKM. The CDR3 is made up of 14 amino acids. The CDR3 spells CASTYGVRNQPQHF. The CDR3 region has the DNA TGTGCCAGCACTTATGGGGTCCGCAATCAGCCCCAGCATTTT.

As for this clone: At one of its ends the junction is not consistent with the germline gene, which may arise from a read error. The CDR3 DNA reads as TGTGCCAGCAGAACCGGAGACAGGGCTCAGCACCAGCATTTT. Its protein is CASRTGDRAQHQHF. The rearrangement joins TRBV28 to TRBJ1-5; 7 nucleotides agree with TRBD1. Germline V CDR1 and CDR2: MDHEN, SYDVKM. The CDR3 runs to 14 residues.

The J gene is TRBJ1-5, the V gene TRBV6-6, with TRBD1 as a possible D gene (5 bases). The CDR3 sequence is 12 residues long. Trimming cost V 11 bases and J 3 bases, with 11 bases left between them. The V gene's germline CDR1 is MNHNY and CDR2 SVGAGI (reference sequence). The CDR3 protein is CAYGAFNQPQHF. CDR3 nucleotide sequence: TGTGCCTACGGGGCCTTCAATCAGCCCCAGCATTTT.

V usage is TRBV5-1 and J usage is TRBJ2-5; D might be TRBD1 or TRBD2, each matching 5 bases. The germline CDR1 and CDR2 sequences are SGHRS and YFSETQ. With 5 bases removed from V and 1 base from J, the gap between germline ends came to 15 bases. CDR3 length: 15 amino acids. CDR3 sequence: CASRAGTPGQETQYF. For the CDR3, the DNA is TGCGCCAGCAGAGCCGGGACCCCGGGCCAAGAGACCCAGTACTTC.

The chain recombines TRBV11-3 with TRBJ2-1; possible D gene TRBD2, 6 bases. The V end lost 1 base, the J end lost 6 bases, and 7 bases lay between the germline ends. The germline V gene encodes CDR1 SGHNT and CDR2 YENEEA. CDR3 length equals 13 residues. DNA of the CDR3: TGTGCCAGCAGCTTAGCAGCGGGCAATGAGCAGTTCTTC. It translates to CASSLAAGNEQFF.

This clone occurred once. The gene calls are TRBV20-1 and TRBJ2-7, with 12 nucleotides matching TRBD2. The CDR3 consists of 11 residues. The germline V gene has CDR1 DFQATT and CDR2 SNEGSKA (reference sequence). The CDR3 DNA reads as TGCAGTCCTAGCGGGGGGGCCGAGCAGTACGTC. Translating it yields CSPSGGAEQYV.

The chain links TRBV5-1 to TRBJ2-1; D ambiguous. Germline V gives CDR1 SGHRS, CDR2 YFSETQ. V was clipped by 4 bases and J by 2 bases, with 10 bases between them. The CDR3 is 14 amino acids. CDR3 coding DNA: TGCGCCAGCAGCCCAAGAGCCACCTACAATGAGCAGTTCTTC. It specifies CASSPRATYNEQFF. Supplemented by reference TRBV5-1 and TRBJ2-1, the full variable domain reads KAGVTQTPRYLIKTRGQQVTLSCSPISGHRSVSWYQQTPGQGLQFLFEYFSETQRNKGNFPGRFSGRQFSNSRSEMNVSTLELGDSALYLCASSPRATYNEQFFGPGTRLTVL.

The chain combines TRBV4-1 with TRBJ1-5, with TRBD1 identical over 11 bases. V lost 4 bases, J lost 7 bases, and 6 bases stayed unmatched. CDR3 length: 15 amino acids. Germline V CDR1 and CDR2: MGHRA, YSYEKL. CDR3 nucleotides: TGCGCCAGCAGCCTGGGACAGGGGGATGGGCAGCCCCAGCATTTT. Translated, it gives CASSLGQGDGQPQHF.

V is TRBV5-1 and J is TRBJ2-6; D remains unclear. Trimming took off 3 bases at V and 0 bases at J, with 4 bases between the two ends. CDR3 size: 14 residues. Germline V gives CDR1 SGHRS, CDR2 YFSETQ. The CDR3 nucleotides are TGCGCCAGCAGCTCCATCTCTGGGGCCAACGTCCTGACTTTC. Protein product: CASSSISGANVLTF.

This chain joins TRBV19 and TRBJ1-4; perhaps TRBD1 as D (5 bases). The CDR3 covers 15 residues. V dropped 5 bases and J dropped 4 bases, with 14 bases sitting between them. Germline V lookup: CDR1 LNHDA, CDR2 SQIVND (reference sequence). CDR3 sequence: CASSPSGRNNEKLFF. The CDR3 DNA reads as TGTGCCAGTAGTCCATCGGGGCGGAATAATGAAAAACTGTTTTTT. Full variable domain (remainder filled in from reference TRBV19 and TRBJ1-4): DGGITQSPKYLFRKEGQNVTLSCEQNLNHDAMYWYRQDPGQGLRLIYYSQIVNDFQKGDIAEGYSVSREKKESFPLTVTSAQKNPTAFYLCASSPSGRNNEKLFFGSGTQLSVL.

The CDR3 spells CASSLGRGGETQYF. The DNA of the CDR3 is TGTGCCAGCAGTCTAGGTAGGGGCGGGGAGACCCAGTACTTC. The chain recombines TRBV5-4 with TRBJ2-5; perhaps D is TRBD1 or TRBD2 (5 bases each). V gave up 5 bases and J gave up 5 bases, with 16 bases separating them. Germline V gene data show CDR1 as SGHNT and CDR2 as YYREEE (reference sequence). The CDR3 length is 14 residues. Combining the CDR3 with reference TRBV5-4 and TRBJ2-5 gives the whole variable domain ETGVTQSPTHLIKTRGQQVTLRCSSQSGHNTVSWYQQALGQGPQFIFQYYREEENGRGNFPPRFSGLQFPNYSSELNVNALELDDSALYLCASSLGRGGETQYFGPGTRLLVL.

The V gene is TRBV19, the J gene TRBJ1-5; D remains unclear. The CDR3 covers 15 residues. Per germline, CDR1 LNHDA and CDR2 SQIVND (reference sequence). V lost 0 bases and J 3 bases, leaving 9 bases between the germline ends. The CDR3 coding sequence is TGTGCCAGTAGTATAGATCGACGGATCAATCAGCCCCAGCATTTT. Translation gives CASSIDRRINQPQHF.

The rearrangement uses TRBV2 and TRBJ2-5; D unresolved. This CDR3 is 14 amino acids long. Trimming left V 6 bases short and J 4 bases short, with 15 bases between. In germline, CDR1 is SNHLY, CDR2 FYNNEI. CDR3 bases: TGTGCCAGCAGCCCCTGGACCGAGGTAGAGACCCAGTACTTC. Translating it yields CASSPWTEVETQYF.

This clone was counted a single time. V and J are TRBV12-3 or TRBV12-4 and TRBJ2-5, with TRBD2 matching over 10 bases. The length of the CDR3 is 13 residues. The V segment lost 6 bases and the J segment 7 bases; nucleotides outside the gene matches: 5. The CDR3 DNA reads TGTGCCAGCAGCGGGACTAGCGTGTGGACCCAGTACTTC. It specifies CASSGTSVWTQYF.

Turning to this clone: At one end, the junction sequence differs from germline, possibly due to a read error. V and J are TRBV29-1 and TRBJ1-2; D is undetermined. This CDR3 has 13 residues. CDR1 and CDR2 from the germline V gene are SQVTM and ANQGSEA. The CDR3 nucleotides are TGCAGCGTTGGGGTGGAGTCTAAGTATGGCTACACCTTC. Translating gives CSVGVESKYGYTF.

The chain employs TRBV18 and TRBJ1-2; weak D call: TRBD1 (5 bases). The germline V and J ends were trimmed by 1 base and 1 base, with 16 bases remaining between them. This CDR3 contains 17 residues. Germline V CDR1 and CDR2: KGHSH, LQKENI. The CDR3 coding sequence is TGTGCCAGCTCACCACTATCAGCAGGGCAGAATAACTATGGCTACACCTTC. Translated, it gives CASSPLSAGQNNYGYTF.

The rearrangement joins TRBV2 to TRBJ2-5; D unclear. The CDR3 loop spans 11 amino acids. The germline gives CDR1 SNHLY, CDR2 FYNNEI. Trimming left V 8 bases short and J 2 bases short, with 6 bases between. The CDR3 region has the DNA TGTGCCAGCGGCAGACAAGAGACCCAGTACTTC. Amino acids: CASGRQETQYF.

This chain uses TRBV5-1 with TRBJ1-2; D perhaps matches TRBD1 (5 bases). Germline lookup yields CDR1 SGHRS and CDR2 YFSETQ. This CDR3 has 17 amino acids. V shed 2 bases and J shed 4 bases, with 21 bases lying between them. The CDR3 region has the DNA TGCGCCAGCAGCTTACTTGGGACGGTTTATTCCCCCTATGGCTACACCTTC. Its translation: CASSLLGTVYSPYGYTF. Supplemented by reference TRBV5-1 and TRBJ1-2, the full variable domain reads KAGVTQTPRYLIKTRGQQVTLSCSPISGHRSVSWYQQTPGQGLQFLFEYFSETQRNKGNFPGRFSGRQFSNSRSEMNVSTLELGDSALYLCASSLLGTVYSPYGYTFGSGTRLTVV.

The chain carries TRBV18 and TRBJ1-5; 7 positions agree with TRBD1. The CDR3 is 14 amino acids. The germline V gene has CDR1 KGHSH and CDR2 LQKENI. J lost 4 bases, V lost 5 bases, and 5 bases had no gene match. The CDR3 region has the DNA TGTGCCAGCTCATCACAGGGGACAAATCAGCCCCAGCATTTT. Translating gives CASSSQGTNQPQHF. Variable domain in full (rest from reference TRBV18 and TRBJ1-5): NAGVMQNPRHLVRRRGQEARLRCSPMKGHSHVYWYRQLPEEGLKFMVYLQKENIIDESGMPKERFSAEFPKEGPSILRIQQVVRGDSAAYFCASSSQGTNQPQHFGDGTRLSIL.

Concerning this clone: The junction and the germline gene differ at one end; a read error may be behind it. The gene calls are TRBV7-7 and TRBJ2-5, with D perhaps matching TRBD1 or TRBD2 (5 bases each). Germline assignment: CDR1 SSHAT and CDR2 FNYEAQ (reference sequence). This CDR3 is built from 13 residues. CDR3 loop: CASSSGTIETQYF. The CDR3 DNA is TGTGCTAGCAGCTCCGGGACGATAGAGACCCAGTACTTC.

The V call is TRBV12-3 or TRBV12-4, the J call TRBJ1-2; D is unresolved. This CDR3 region has 13 residues. The V gene lost 3 bases and the J gene lost 11 bases, with 16 bases spanning the gap. The CDR3 spells CASSLEQFIGYTF. The CDR3 region has the DNA TGTGCCAGCAGTTTGGAACAGTTTATAGGGTACACCTTC.

V is TRBV9 and J is TRBJ1-5; D is unclear. From germline, CDR1 is SGDLS and CDR2 YYNGEE. This CDR3 is 14 amino acids long. Trimming removed 0 bases from V and 7 bases from J, with 11 bases in between. This chain's CDR3 is CASSVESRGQPQHF. DNA of the CDR3: TGTGCCAGCAGCGTAGAGAGTCGCGGACAGCCCCAGCATTTT.

The chain recombines TRBV11-2 with TRBJ2-7; TRBD2 is a possible D gene (7 bases). Germline V gene lookup returns CDR1 SGHAT and CDR2 FQNNGV. The CDR3 has 17 residues. V dropped 5 bases and J dropped 5 bases, with 25 bases sitting between them. The CDR3 region has the DNA TGTGCCAGCAGCCACTGGGGGGCGGGGGAGCGGCTGGACGAGCAGTACTTC. Translated, it gives CASSHWGAGERLDEQYF.

The chain has TRBV5-1 and TRBJ1-2, with a weak D call TRBD1 (6 bases). Trimming removed 1 base at V and 6 bases at J, with 16 bases between. This CDR3 contains 15 residues. The germline CDR1 and CDR2 sequences are SGHRS and YFSETQ. The CDR3 protein is CASSLIEGGADGYTF. DNA of the CDR3: TGCGCCAGCAGCTTGATTGAGGGGGGAGCGGATGGCTACACCTTC.